Shown below are 32 T cell receptor beta chains from a single sample sequenced in a study of blood T cell repertoires in COVID-19. Only in-frame clones appear in the TCRdb table, and some are missing; sequencing was by immunoSEQ multiplex PCR. This sample carries over 150,000 clones, around nine tenths of them seen once, and the ten largest clones take 18%. The sequenced sample consisted of peripheral blood. These receptors all stem from a middle-aged man with COVID-19, enrolled during active disease.

This chain connects TRBV2 to TRBJ2-1; 7 nucleotides align to TRBD2. The CDR3 runs 14 residues. CDR1 is SNHLY and CDR2 is FYNNEI in the germline V gene. The V and J ends lost 4 bases and 6 bases, in that order; junction bases with no gene match: 6. The CDR3: CASSVLAATNEQFF. The CDR3 nucleotides are TGTGCCAGCAGTGTGCTAGCGGCCACCAATGAGCAGTTCTTC. Supplemented by reference TRBV2 and TRBJ2-1, the full variable domain reads EPEVTQTPSHQVTQMGQEVILRCVPISNHLYFYWYRQILGQKVEFLVSFYNNEISEKSEIFDDQFSVERPDGSNFTLKIRSTKLEDSAMYFCASSVLAATNEQFFGPGTRLTVL.

The V and J genes are TRBV30 and TRBJ2-1; tentative D call: TRBD2 (5 bases). This CDR3 has 14 amino acids. Trimming stripped 0 bases from V and 6 bases from J, with 12 bases between. Germline assignment: CDR1 GTSNPN and CDR2 SVGIG (reference sequence). The CDR3 nucleotides are TGTGCCTGGAGTGTATCGGTCCGGGGCAATGAGCAGTTCTTC. Residues: CAWSVSVRGNEQFF.

The chain employs TRBV7-9 and TRBJ2-3; 7 nucleotides align to TRBD2. The CDR3 has 17 amino acids. Germline V gene sequence: CDR1 SEHNR, CDR2 FQNEAQ (reference sequence). V lost 1 base, J lost 0 bases, and 7 bases stayed unmatched. Here the CDR3 DNA reads TGTGCCAGCAGCTTAGTCAGAGCTAGCGGTAGCACAGATACGCAGTATTTT. Translating gives CASSLVRASGSTDTQYF.

The chain joins TRBV5-8 to TRBJ1-1; D gene uncertain. Looked up from germline, CDR1 is SGHTS and CDR2 is YDEGEE. V lost 2 bases, J lost 0 bases, and 5 bases lay in between. The CDR3 has 13 residues. The CDR3 reads CASSFNLNTEAFF. CDR3 bases: TGTGCCAGCAGCTTTAATTTGAACACTGAAGCTTTCTTT.

The rearrangement links TRBV18 to TRBJ1-5, with 8 bases aligning to TRBD1. Germline CDR1 is KGHSH and CDR2 is LQKENI. The length of the CDR3 is 15 residues. With 6 bases clipped from V and 5 bases from J, the junction kept 9 bases outside the gene matches. CDR3 region: CASSGDGQGHQPQHF. The CDR3 coding sequence is TGTGCCAGCTCGGGCGATGGACAGGGACATCAGCCCCAGCATTTT.

This clone was detected only a few times. The chain carries TRBV2 and TRBJ2-1, with 10 nucleotides matching TRBD2. CDR3 length: 16 residues. Germline trimming cut 3 bases from V and 2 bases from J; bases unmatched to any gene: 4. Germline lookup yields CDR1 SNHLY and CDR2 FYNNEI. This CDR3 reads CASSEVTSGTYNEQFF. In DNA form, the CDR3 reads TGTGCCAGCAGTGAGGTTACTAGCGGGACCTACAATGAGCAGTTCTTC.

There are a few counts of this clone. The chain is built from TRBV2 and TRBJ1-2; D is uncertain. Looked up from germline, CDR1 is SNHLY and CDR2 is FYNNEI. The CDR3 spans 13 residues. Trimming took 6 bases from V and 4 from J, leaving 12 bases between them. The CDR3 sequence is CASSADSSYGYTF. The CDR3 DNA sequence: TGTGCCAGCAGCGCTGACTCAAGCTATGGCTACACCTTC. Supplemented by reference TRBV2 and TRBJ1-2, the full variable domain reads EPEVTQTPSHQVTQMGQEVILRCVPISNHLYFYWYRQILGQKVEFLVSFYNNEISEKSEIFDDQFSVERPDGSNFTLKIRSTKLEDSAMYFCASSADSSYGYTFGSGTRLTVV.

The CDR3 DNA is TGTGCCAGCGACCCGGTAGGGGCAACGGGTAATGAGCAGTTCTTC. The encoded protein is CASDPVGATGNEQFF. V gene TRBV27 combines with J gene TRBJ2-1, with D possibly being TRBD1 (5 bases). Between the trimmed V and J ends, which lost 8 bases and 7 bases, there was a span of 21 bases. The CDR3 is 15 amino acids. Per germline, CDR1 MNHEY and CDR2 SMNVEV (reference sequence).

This clone was detected only once. The chain recombines TRBV19 with TRBJ1-2; D is possibly TRBD1 (5 bases). Trimming cost V 6 bases and J 4 bases, with 15 bases left between them. There are 14 residues in the CDR3. Germline loops: CDR1 LNHDA, CDR2 SQIVND (reference sequence). CDR3 region: CASSTTTVGYGYTF. CDR3 nucleotides: TGTGCCAGTAGCACTACGACAGTCGGCTATGGCTACACCTTC. Filled out from reference TRBV19 and TRBJ1-2, the complete variable domain reads DGGITQSPKYLFRKEGQNVTLSCEQNLNHDAMYWYRQDPGQGLRLIYYSQIVNDFQKGDIAEGYSVSREKKESFPLTVTSAQKNPTAFYLCASSTTTVGYGYTFGSGTRLTVV.

This chain links TRBV5-4 with TRBJ2-7, with TRBD2 matching over 12 bases. V shed 0 bases and J 4 bases; nucleotides not matched to a gene: 5. There are 16 residues in the CDR3. CDR1 and CDR2 from the germline V gene are SGHNT and YYREEE (reference sequence). CDR3 loop: CASSLGLAGAKYEQYF. The DNA of the CDR3 is TGTGCCAGCAGCTTGGGACTAGCGGGAGCGAAGTACGAGCAGTACTTC.

This clone was found once. V gene TRBV4-3 combines with J gene TRBJ2-1; a weak D match, TRBD1 (5 bases). The germline gives CDR1 LGHNA, CDR2 YSLEER. Trimming removed 1 base at V and 3 bases at J, with 13 bases between. The CDR3 covers 16 residues. CDR3 residues: CASSQVVGHGYNEQFF. The CDR3 DNA follows: TGCGCCAGCAGCCAAGTCGTGGGGCATGGCTACAATGAGCAGTTCTTC.

The chain has TRBV7-3 and TRBJ2-2, with 8 bases fitting TRBD2. The CDR3 covers 16 residues. CDR1 and CDR2 (germline): SGHTA, FQGTGA. The V gene end was trimmed by 2 bases and the J gene end by 1 base; junction bases not matched to a gene: 3. The CDR3 DNA reads TGTGCCAGCAGCTTAGAAAGCGGGGGGAACACCGGGGAGCTGTTTTTT. Amino acids: CASSLESGGNTGELFF.

The chain recombines TRBV18 with TRBJ2-7, with TRBD1 identical over 7 bases. There are 15 residues in the CDR3. Germline trimming cut 1 base from V and 0 bases from J; bases unmatched to any gene: 3. Germline CDR1 and CDR2: KGHSH and LQKENI. CDR3 in amino acids: CASSPQGAGSYEQYF. CDR3 bases: TGTGCCAGCTCACCACAGGGGGCAGGCTCCTACGAGCAGTACTTC.

The chain carries TRBV18 and TRBJ1-2; TRBD1 matches at 10 bases. V was pared by 2 bases and J by 2 bases, with 2 bases of the junction left unmatched. The CDR3 runs to 15 residues. CDR1 is KGHSH, CDR2 LQKENI, per germline. The CDR3 DNA reads TGTGCCAGCTCACCATTGGGACAGGGGAACTATGGCTACACCTTC. Residues: CASSPLGQGNYGYTF.

The chain employs TRBV2 and TRBJ2-7; TRBD2 is a possible D gene (5 bases). The CDR3 is made up of 12 amino acids. Germline CDR1 SNHLY, CDR2 FYNNEI. V dropped 6 bases and J dropped 3 bases, with 9 bases sitting between them. CDR3 sequence reads: CASSFTSYEQYF. CDR3 DNA: TGTGCCAGCAGCTTCACTAGCTACGAGCAGTACTTC.

This sequence joins TRBV20-1 and TRBJ2-3; 7 nucleotides agree with TRBD1. The germline gives CDR1 DFQATT, CDR2 SNEGSKA (reference sequence). CDR3 length: 14 residues. Trimming at V came to 6 bases and at J to 1 base, leaving 7 bases not matched to a gene. The CDR3 protein is CSASQGVRTDTQYF. CDR3 coding DNA: TGCAGTGCGAGTCAGGGGGTGCGCACAGATACGCAGTATTTT.

The V and J genes are TRBV27 and TRBJ2-6; D is undetermined. The germline V and J ends were trimmed by 3 bases and 1 base, with 4 bases remaining between them. The germline CDR1 and CDR2 sequences are MNHEY and SMNVEV (reference sequence). CDR3 size: 14 residues. For the CDR3, the DNA is TGTGCCAGCAGTTTTCTATCTGGGGCCAACGTCCTGACTTTC. Translation: CASSFLSGANVLTF.

The chain links TRBV7-9 to TRBJ2-2, with a weak D call TRBD1 (5 bases). This CDR3 has 14 amino acids. CDR1 is SEHNR and CDR2 is FQNEAQ in the germline V gene (reference sequence). V lost 5 bases to trimming and J lost 1 base, with 8 bases between them. The CDR3, as DNA: TGTGCCAGCAGCGGGGCGCAGAACACCGGGGAGCTGTTTTTT. The encoded protein is CASSGAQNTGELFF.

The V call is TRBV6-1, the J call TRBJ1-4; D gene uncertain. The germline CDR1 and CDR2 sequences are MNHNS and SASEGT. Trimming left V 1 base short and J 0 bases short, with 9 bases between. The CDR3 extends over 16 amino acids. CDR3 sequence (DNA): TGTGCCAGCAGTGAAGAAGGAGTTGCAACTAATGAAAAACTGTTTTTT. This encodes CASSEEGVATNEKLFF.

CDR3 nucleotide sequence: TGTGCCAGCAGCCCCCGGGACAGGGGGAACACCGGGGAGCTGTTTTTT. It is translated as CASSPRDRGNTGELFF. The chain has TRBV5-4 and TRBJ2-2; 10 nucleotides align to TRBD1. CDR1 and CDR2 (germline): SGHNT, YYREEE (reference sequence). This CDR3 has 16 residues. V shed 4 bases, J shed 1 base, and the junction held 4 bases outside the gene matches.

The V and J genes are TRBV5-1 and TRBJ2-7; 7 bases map to TRBD2. The ends lost 4 bases at V and 4 bases at J; junction bases unmatched: 8. The CDR3 is made up of 14 amino acids. CDR1 is SGHRS and CDR2 is YFSETQ in the germline V gene. The DNA of the CDR3 is TGCGCCAGCAGCACCGGCGGGGGAAGATACGAGCAGTACTTC. Translating it yields CASSTGGGRYEQYF.

This clone has only one observation. The CDR3 coding sequence is TGTGCCAGCAGCTTTAACAATCAGCCCCAGCATTTT. It codes for CASSFNNQPQHF. The chain combines TRBV7-2 with TRBJ1-5; no clear D gene. Per the germline V gene, CDR1 is SGHTA and CDR2 is FQGNSA. The V end lost 3 bases, the J end lost 3 bases, and 3 bases lay between the germline ends. The CDR3 runs to 12 residues. Using reference TRBV7-2 and TRBJ1-5 for the parts outside the CDR3, the full variable domain is GAGVSQSPSNKVTEKGKDVELRCDPISGHTALYWYRQSLGQGLEFLIYFQGNSAPDKSGLPSDRFSAERTGGSVSTLTIQRTQQEDSAVYLCASSFNNQPQHFGDGTRLSIL.

The gene calls are TRBV4-3 and TRBJ2-7; 9 positions agree with TRBD2. Germline V gene lookup returns CDR1 LGHNA and CDR2 YSLEER. The CDR3 is 15 amino acids. With 3 bases clipped from V and 6 bases from J, the junction kept 9 bases outside the gene matches. This CDR3 reads CASSQGRLAVGEQYF. The CDR3 coding sequence is TGCGCCAGCAGCCAGGGGCGACTAGCGGTTGGCGAGCAGTACTTC.

The J gene is TRBJ2-7, the V gene TRBV3-1 (or the pseudogene TRBV3-2); 7 bases align to TRBD1. The CDR3 is made up of 16 amino acids. Per the germline V gene, CDR1 is LGHDT and CDR2 is YNNKEL (reference sequence). V lost 4 bases and J lost 0; bases outside the gene matches: 9. The CDR3 DNA reads as TGTGCCAGCAGCCTCGGGACAGTTGTTAGCTCCTACGAGCAGTACTTC. Translation gives CASSLGTVVSSYEQYF.

This clone was recorded once. This rearrangement joins TRBV28 to TRBJ2-5; 12 bases are a match to TRBD2. Germline values: CDR1 MDHEN, CDR2 SYDVKM. V was pared by 7 bases and J by 4 bases, with 10 bases of the junction left unmatched. This CDR3 has 16 residues. CDR3 loop: CASNLGLAGLGETQYF. The CDR3 region has the DNA TGTGCCAGCAACCTCGGACTAGCGGGGTTAGGAGAGACCCAGTACTTC.

This chain links TRBV12-5 with TRBJ2-7; 12 positions match TRBD2. V was clipped by 4 bases and J by 6 bases; unmatched bases: 7. The CDR3 runs to 15 residues. In germline, CDR1 is LGHNT, CDR2 FRNRAP. In DNA form, the CDR3 reads TGTGCTAGTGGTTGGCTACTAGCGGGAGGCCTCGAGCAGTACTTC. Its translation is CASGWLLAGGLEQYF.

The sample holds one count of this clone. Other DNA sequences within the sample encode an identical CDR3. The chain employs TRBV5-1 and TRBJ2-1; 7 bases are shared with TRBD2. The CDR3 has 16 amino acids. The germline V gene has CDR1 SGHRS and CDR2 YFSETQ. The junction had 3 bases not matched to a gene; V was cut back by 0 bases and J by 0 bases. CDR3 protein: CASSLVGGSSYNEQFF. Here the CDR3 DNA reads TGCGCCAGCAGCTTGGTAGGCGGGAGCTCCTACAATGAGCAGTTCTTC.

V is TRBV11-2 and J is TRBJ2-7; 8 bases line up with TRBD1. V was clipped by 5 bases and J by 3 bases; unmatched bases: 9. Looked up from germline, CDR1 is SGHAT and CDR2 is FQNNGV. CDR3 length equals 15 residues. CDR3 nucleotide sequence: TGTGCCAGCAGCCTTAGACAGGGGTTGGGCTACGAGCAGTACTTC. It encodes CASSLRQGLGYEQYF.

This clone was found once. V usage is TRBV21-1 and J usage is TRBJ1-5; TRBD1, the D gene given by the table, was not confirmed from the DNA. TRBV21-1 is labeled a pseudogene. This CDR3 contains 15 residues. The CDR3 loop reads CASSKGQIVNQPQHF. The CDR3 nucleotides are TGTGCCAGCAGCAAAGGGCAGATCGTTAATCAGCCCCAGCATTTT.

This clone came up once. The genes are TRBV19 and TRBJ1-5, with D perhaps TRBD1 (6 bases). The CDR3 extends over 15 amino acids. The germline V and J ends were trimmed by 9 bases and 4 bases, with 19 bases remaining between them. Per germline, CDR1 LNHDA and CDR2 SQIVND (reference sequence). The CDR3: CASEPGGRINQPQHF. CDR3 in DNA: TGTGCCAGCGAACCGGGGGGGCGCATTAATCAGCCCCAGCATTTT.

In this sample, this clone turned up many times. The chain couples TRBV6-1 to TRBJ1-5; a possible D gene is TRBD1 (5 bases). The CDR3 consists of 14 residues. The germline CDR1 and CDR2 sequences are MNHNS and SASEGT. Trimming removed 1 base at V and 1 base at J, with 5 bases between. The CDR3 protein is CASSEGQSNQPQHF. The CDR3 DNA sequence: TGTGCCAGCAGTGAAGGACAGAGCAATCAGCCCCAGCATTTT.

This rearrangement joins TRBV3-1 (or the pseudogene TRBV3-2) to TRBJ1-1, with TRBD1 matching over 8 bases. The CDR3 has 14 amino acids. Germline loops: CDR1 LGHDT, CDR2 YNNKEL (reference sequence). V shed 4 bases and J 4 bases; nucleotides not matched to a gene: 5. This chain's CDR3 is CASSRTGGATEAFF. The CDR3 region has the DNA TGTGCCAGCAGCCGAACAGGGGGAGCCACTGAAGCTTTCTTT.